In this sample, the clone carrying this T cell receptor (beta chain) turned up many times. The data originate from a study of naive and memory T cell subsets. The beta constant-region primer was an equimolar mix of two oligonucleotides covering TRBC1 and TRBC2. Nested alpha and beta constant-region primers with the SP2 primer drove four PCR rounds on ligated cDNA. A single record per CDR3 protein comes from TCRdb applying MiXCR to the UMI-ligation and nested PCR reads. The sample contains just over 80,000 distinct CDR3 sequences, approximately 10% of which appear only once. CMV status came from CD4+ T cell IFNgamma after overnight CMV lysate stimulation of fresh PBMCs. The CDR3 extends over 14 amino acids. V dropped 1 base and J dropped 10; count of bases not matched to a gene: 6. Germline V gene sequence: CDR1 LGHNA, CDR2 YSLEER.

This receptor was taken from a human donor in good health. V is TRBV4-3 and J is TRBJ2-1; TRBD2 agrees at 8 bases. Material: naive CD8+ T cells from blood. The CDR3 loop is CASSQVAGRLEQFF. CDR3 coding DNA: TGCGCCAGCAGCCAAGTAGCGGGACGGTTAGAGCAGTTCTTC.